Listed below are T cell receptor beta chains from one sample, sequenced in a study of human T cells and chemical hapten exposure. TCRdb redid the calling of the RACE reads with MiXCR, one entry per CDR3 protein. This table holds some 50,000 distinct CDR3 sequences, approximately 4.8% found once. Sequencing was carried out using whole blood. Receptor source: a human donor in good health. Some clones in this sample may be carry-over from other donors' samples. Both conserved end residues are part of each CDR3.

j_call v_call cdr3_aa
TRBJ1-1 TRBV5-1 CASSQTTGDDEAFF
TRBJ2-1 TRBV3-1 CASSQSLGQGMSYNEQFF
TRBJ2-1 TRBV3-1 CASRPSGRGNEQFF
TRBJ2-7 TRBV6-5 CASSYSGTGTYEQYF
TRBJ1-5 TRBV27 CASSFSGDRGGQPQHF
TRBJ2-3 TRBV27 CASSLLAGPSTDTQYF
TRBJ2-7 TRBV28 CASSLLSRKDYEQYF
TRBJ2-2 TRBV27 CASTPMGTGAYTGELFF
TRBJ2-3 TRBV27 CASSPTHGGSWNF
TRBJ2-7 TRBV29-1 CSIRGSYEQYF
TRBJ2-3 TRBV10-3 CAISEDLRTDTQYF
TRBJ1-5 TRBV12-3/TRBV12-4 CASSYRGQGNQPQHF
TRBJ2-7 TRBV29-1 CSAADPKEGTEQYF